This T cell receptor beta chain was retrieved from a study of OX40 agonist ivuxolimab in advanced cancers. The overall study: Dose-escalation patients' cancers were hepatocellular carcinoma, melanoma, renal cell or head and neck cancer.

Of note for this clone: Its antigen is unidentified.

Clones were sequenced by immunoSEQ multiplex PCR, and TCRdb holds only the in-frame ones, with some missing. The sample has roughly 30,000 clones; around 88% are singletons. This CDR3 region has 11 residues. Germline CDR1 SGDLS, CDR2 YYNGEE. The V and J ends lost 3 bases and 7 bases respectively, with 7 bases between them. Study findings and constraints: On average, CD8+ T cells showed a greater number of expanded clones than CD4+.

This material consisted of CD4+ or CD8+ T cells sorted from blood, taken in a trial of the OX40 agonist ivuxolimab. This clonotype originated in an adult with an advanced solid tumor such as melanoma, head and neck, liver or kidney cancer. This sequence joins TRBV9 and TRBJ1-1; possible D gene TRBD1, 6 bases. This CDR3 reads CASSADSEAFF. CDR3 nucleotide sequence: TGTGCCAGCAGCGCGGACAGTGAAGCTTTCTTT.